The rows below give T cell receptor beta chains drawn from one sample of a study of OX40 agonist ivuxolimab in advanced cancers. Sequencing used immunoSEQ multiplex PCR; TCRdb keeps in-frame clones, though not all of them. The sample has 90,000 to 150,000 clones; 80% to 90% are singletons. Sequencing used CD4+ or CD8+ T cells sorted from blood, obtained in a trial of the OX40 agonist ivuxolimab. Receptor source: an adult with an advanced solid tumor such as melanoma, head and neck, liver or kidney cancer. CDR3s include the opening cysteine and the closing phenylalanine or tryptophan. D genes are given only for firm matches. Clone size appears in some rows only: once, few, many, or a class for an expanded clone.

v_gene: TRBV29-1; d_gene: TRBD2; abundance: -; j_gene: TRBJ2-2; CDR3nt: TGCAGCGTTGCTCCGCCGGGACTAGCATTTTCCGGGGAGCTGTTTTTT; CDR3aa: CSVAPPGLAFSGELFF
v_gene: TRBV2; d_gene: -; abundance: few; j_gene: TRBJ1-5; CDR3nt: TGTGCCAGCAGTGAATGGGGGTTTAGTCAGCCCCAGCATTTT; CDR3aa: CASSEWGFSQPQHF
v_gene: TRBV7-8; d_gene: TRBD1; abundance: once; j_gene: TRBJ2-2; CDR3nt: TGTGCCAGCAGCTTAGCGGGACAGGGGTCCACCGGGGAGCTGTTTTTT; CDR3aa: CASSLAGQGSTGELFF
v_gene: TRBV19; d_gene: -; abundance: -; j_gene: TRBJ1-2; CDR3nt: TGTGCCAGTAGTATCGGGAGTATTGGGAACTATGGCTACACCTTC; CDR3aa: CASSIGSIGNYGYTF
v_gene: TRBV2; d_gene: -; abundance: -; j_gene: TRBJ2-2; CDR3nt: TGTGCCAGCAGTGAACGGGGCTGGACCGGGGAGCTGTTTTTT; CDR3aa: CASSERGWTGELFF
v_gene: TRBV27; d_gene: TRBD2; abundance: -; j_gene: TRBJ2-2; CDR3nt: TGTGCCAGCAGTTTGCGGGGGAATCCTTTGAACACCGGGGAGCTGTTTTTT; CDR3aa: CASSLRGNPLNTGELFF
v_gene: TRBV5-1; d_gene: -; abundance: once; j_gene: TRBJ1-4; CDR3nt: TGCGCCAGCAGCTTGGACAGGGTGGCGGAAAAACTGTTTTTT; CDR3aa: CASSLDRVAEKLFF
v_gene: TRBV27; d_gene: -; abundance: -; j_gene: TRBJ1-3; CDR3nt: TGTGCCAGCAGTTTTACGGGTGCCGGAAACACCATATATTTT; CDR3aa: CASSFTGAGNTIYF
v_gene: TRBV5-1; d_gene: -; abundance: -; j_gene: TRBJ1-5; CDR3nt: TGCGCCAGCAGCTTGGCCGGGTATAGCAATCAGCCCCAGCATTTT; CDR3aa: CASSLAGYSNQPQHF
v_gene: TRBV7-2; d_gene: TRBD1; abundance: -; j_gene: TRBJ1-6; CDR3nt: TGTGCCAGCAGCTTAGGGGACAGGGGTATGGGCTCCTATAATTCACCCCTCCACTTT; CDR3aa: CASSLGDRGMGSYNSPLHF
v_gene: TRBV28; d_gene: -; abundance: -; j_gene: TRBJ1-1; CDR3nt: TGTGCCAGCAGTGGGCGGGGGAGCACTGAAGCTTTCTTT; CDR3aa: CASSGRGSTEAFF
v_gene: TRBV5-4; d_gene: -; abundance: -; j_gene: TRBJ2-2; CDR3nt: TGTGCCAGCAGTGGGATTAGCGATGCCGCCGGGGAGCTGTTTTTT; CDR3aa: CASSGISDAAGELFF
v_gene: TRBV7-2; d_gene: -; abundance: few; j_gene: TRBJ1-2; CDR3nt: TGTGCCAGCAGCTTAGGGGGCATTAACTATGGCTACACCTTC; CDR3aa: CASSLGGINYGYTF
v_gene: TRBV5-4; d_gene: -; abundance: -; j_gene: TRBJ2-6; CDR3nt: TGTGCCAGCAGCTTGCTGTACTCTGGGGCCAACGTCCTGACTTTC; CDR3aa: CASSLLYSGANVLTF
v_gene: TRBV25-1; d_gene: -; abundance: -; j_gene: TRBJ2-2; CDR3nt: TGTGCCAGCAGTGAACCGTACGGGCGGGGAGGCACCGGGGAGCTGTTTTTT; CDR3aa: CASSEPYGRGGTGELFF
v_gene: TRBV6-5; d_gene: TRBD1; abundance: -; j_gene: TRBJ1-5; CDR3nt: TGTGCCAGCAGTTACTCGAACAGGGGTCAGCCCCAGCATTTT; CDR3aa: CASSYSNRGQPQHF
v_gene: TRBV6-6; d_gene: -; abundance: -; j_gene: TRBJ2-3; CDR3nt: TGTGCCAGCAGCCTTAGGGGTAGCCCTAGCACAGATACGCAGTATTTT; CDR3aa: CASSLRGSPSTDTQYF
v_gene: TRBV11-1; d_gene: -; abundance: -; j_gene: TRBJ1-2; CDR3nt: TGTGCCAGCAGCCGTACAGGGTATGGCTACACCTTC; CDR3aa: CASSRTGYGYTF
v_gene: TRBV6-5; d_gene: -; abundance: once; j_gene: TRBJ1-2; CDR3nt: TGTGCCAGCAGTTACACCAACGACAGGAGTTACTATGGCTACACCTTC; CDR3aa: CASSYTNDRSYYGYTF
v_gene: TRBV19; d_gene: -; abundance: -; j_gene: TRBJ1-2; CDR3nt: TGTGCCAGTAGTATAGACGCGACAGAATATGGCTACACCTTC; CDR3aa: CASSIDATEYGYTF
v_gene: TRBV7-9; d_gene: TRBD1; abundance: -; j_gene: TRBJ1-4; CDR3nt: TGTGCCAGCACCCAGGGGGCGGGTAATGAAAAACTGTTTTTT; CDR3aa: CASTQGAGNEKLFF
v_gene: TRBV6-5; d_gene: -; abundance: -; j_gene: TRBJ1-2; CDR3nt: TGTGCCAGCAGGCGGGTGAACAACTATGGCTACACCTTC; CDR3aa: CASRRVNNYGYTF
v_gene: TRBV30; d_gene: TRBD1; abundance: -; j_gene: TRBJ1-6; CDR3nt: TGTGCCTGGAGACTACCGGACAGGGAAAGTTCACCCCTCCACTTT; CDR3aa: CAWRLPDRESSPLHF
v_gene: TRBV30; d_gene: -; abundance: -; j_gene: TRBJ2-3; CDR3nt: TGTGCCTGGAGTGACGGTAGCGCTGCCACAGATACGCAGTATTTT; CDR3aa: CAWSDGSAATDTQYF
v_gene: TRBV9; d_gene: -; abundance: -; j_gene: TRBJ1-4; CDR3nt: TGTGCCAGCAGCATGCCGGGGGAGGAAAAACTGTTTTTT; CDR3aa: CASSMPGEEKLFF
v_gene: TRBV2; d_gene: TRBD1; abundance: few; j_gene: TRBJ1-2; CDR3nt: TGTGCCAGCAGTGTCCGGGACAGGGTCTATGGCTACACCTTC; CDR3aa: CASSVRDRVYGYTF
v_gene: TRBV10-1; d_gene: -; abundance: -; j_gene: TRBJ2-2; CDR3nt: TGCGCCAGCAGTGAACGGACCGCGCTCGGGGAGCTGTTTTTT; CDR3aa: CASSERTALGELFF
v_gene: TRBV5-1; d_gene: TRBD2; abundance: -; j_gene: TRBJ2-5; CDR3nt: TGCGCCAGCAGCCAGCAGGGACTACAAGAGACCCAGTACTTC; CDR3aa: CASSQQGLQETQYF
v_gene: TRBV23-1; d_gene: TRBD1; abundance: -; j_gene: TRBJ1-5; CDR3nt: TGCGCCAGCAGTCCAGGACAGGGGGCCGTTAATCAGCCCCAGCATTTT; CDR3aa: CASSPGQGAVNQPQHF
v_gene: TRBV7-2; d_gene: -; abundance: -; j_gene: TRBJ1-3; CDR3nt: TGTGCCAGCAGTAAGGACTCACTGCCGGGAAACACCATATATTTT; CDR3aa: CASSKDSLPGNTIYF
v_gene: TRBV6-1; d_gene: -; abundance: -; j_gene: TRBJ2-5; CDR3nt: TGTGCCAGCAGTGACTCCCAGCAGGTGGTAGAGACCCAGTACTTC; CDR3aa: CASSDSQQVVETQYF
v_gene: TRBV19; d_gene: -; abundance: -; j_gene: TRBJ2-1; CDR3nt: TGTGCCAGCGGACCGAACTACAATGAGCAGTTCTTC; CDR3aa: CASGPNYNEQFF
v_gene: TRBV30; d_gene: -; abundance: -; j_gene: TRBJ1-4; CDR3nt: TGTGCCTGGAGCTTGGGTGAAAAACTGTTTTTT; CDR3aa: CAWSLGEKLFF
v_gene: TRBV28; d_gene: -; abundance: -; j_gene: TRBJ2-7; CDR3nt: TGTGCCAGCATCAGTTTTTCCTACGAGCAGTACTTC; CDR3aa: CASISFSYEQYF
v_gene: TRBV7-8; d_gene: -; abundance: -; j_gene: TRBJ2-1; CDR3nt: TGTGCCACCAACCACGGGGGAGAGCAGTTCTTC; CDR3aa: CATNHGGEQFF
v_gene: TRBV19; d_gene: TRBD1; abundance: -; j_gene: TRBJ2-2; CDR3nt: TGTGCCAGTAGTATAGCCGTGGACAGGGGAATAAGTGAAAGTACCGGGGAGCTGTTTTTT; CDR3aa: CASSIAVDRGISESTGELFF
v_gene: TRBV7-9; d_gene: -; abundance: -; j_gene: TRBJ1-1; CDR3nt: TGTGCCAGCAGCTCGCGTTCTGAAGCTTTCTTT; CDR3aa: CASSSRSEAFF
v_gene: TRBV10-3; d_gene: -; abundance: few; j_gene: TRBJ1-5; CDR3nt: TGTGCCATCTCGCCCATCAATCAGCCCCAGCATTTT; CDR3aa: CAISPINQPQHF
v_gene: TRBV19; d_gene: -; abundance: -; j_gene: TRBJ2-5; CDR3nt: TGTGCCAGTAGTATAAATTGGGGGCAAGAGACCCAGTACTTC; CDR3aa: CASSINWGQETQYF
v_gene: TRBV5-1; d_gene: TRBD1; abundance: -; j_gene: TRBJ2-2; CDR3nt: TGCGCCAGCAGATTCGGACAGGGCGGGACCGGGGAGCTGTTTTTT; CDR3aa: CASRFGQGGTGELFF
v_gene: TRBV6-6; d_gene: TRBD2; abundance: -; j_gene: TRBJ2-7; CDR3nt: TGTGCCAGCCGGACTCCAGCGGGGAGGGACGAGCAGTACTTC; CDR3aa: CASRTPAGRDEQYF
v_gene: TRBV7-9; d_gene: TRBD2; abundance: -; j_gene: TRBJ2-1; CDR3nt: TGTGCCAGCAGCACCGGACTAGCGGGGAATCACAATGAGCAGTTCTTC; CDR3aa: CASSTGLAGNHNEQFF
v_gene: TRBV10-1; d_gene: -; abundance: -; j_gene: TRBJ2-7; CDR3nt: TGCGCCAGCAGTGAGTCGAGATCCTACGAGCAGTACTTC; CDR3aa: CASSESRSYEQYF
v_gene: TRBV19; d_gene: -; abundance: -; j_gene: TRBJ1-1; CDR3nt: TGTGCCAGTAGTGGGCGGGCCAGGGTCACTGAAGCTTTCTTT; CDR3aa: CASSGRARVTEAFF
v_gene: TRBV28; d_gene: TRBD1; abundance: -; j_gene: TRBJ1-1; CDR3nt: TGTGCCAGCAGTTTAAGTACCCAGGGGGCTTCGGACACTGAAGCTTTCTTT; CDR3aa: CASSLSTQGASDTEAFF
v_gene: TRBV28; d_gene: -; abundance: -; j_gene: TRBJ2-7; CDR3nt: TGTGCCAGCAGTCGACCGGGACCCCAGAGCTCCTACGAGCAGTACTTC; CDR3aa: CASSRPGPQSSYEQYF
v_gene: TRBV30; d_gene: TRBD2; abundance: -; j_gene: TRBJ2-7; CDR3nt: TGTGCCTGGACTCCTCAGCGGGGGGTCGTCTACGAGCAGTACTTC; CDR3aa: CAWTPQRGVVYEQYF
v_gene: TRBV20-1; d_gene: -; abundance: few; j_gene: TRBJ1-6; CDR3nt: TGCAGTGCCGAGAAGGGTTCACCCCTCCACTTT; CDR3aa: CSAEKGSPLHF